The 15 T cell receptor beta chains below all came from one sample that was sequenced in a study of blood T cells in healthy people across ages. Using a J-beta primer mix together with a sample-barcoded 5' primer, a second PCR was run for about 6 to 11 cycles. TCRdb re-derived calls from the 5' RACE reads in MiXCR, one entry per CDR3 protein. The repertoire holds about 680,000 distinct CDR3 sequences, with 49% as singletons. The sample comprised blood. Source of these receptors: a woman in her fifties or sixties in good health.

V and J are TRBV20-1 and TRBJ2-1; D may be TRBD2 (5 bases). Germline V lookup: CDR1 DFQATT, CDR2 SNEGSKA (reference sequence). V was shortened by 0 bases and J by 9 bases, with 24 bases between the two germline ends. This CDR3 has 17 residues. The CDR3 here is CSARDASRFSAEGEQFF. CDR3 coding DNA: TGCAGTGCTAGAGATGCCAGCCGGTTCTCAGCTGAGGGTGAGCAGTTCTTC.

This clonotype was detected only a few times. This chain joins TRBV5-1 and TRBJ2-6, with D tentatively TRBD2 (5 bases). Per germline, CDR1 SGHRS and CDR2 YFSETQ. The CDR3 runs 16 residues. Trimming stripped 0 bases from V and 0 bases from J, with 7 bases between. The CDR3 region has the DNA TGCGCCAGCAGCTTGGACGGGAACTCTGGGGCCAACGTCCTGACTTTC. It encodes CASSLDGNSGANVLTF.

Here the CDR3 DNA reads TGTGCCAGCAGCAGACGAGCGGGAGCCTACGAGCAGTACTTC. Its translation is CASSRRAGAYEQYF. This rearrangement joins TRBV7-9 to TRBJ2-7, with TRBD2 identical over 8 bases. The CDR3 is made up of 14 amino acids. The germline gives CDR1 SEHNR, CDR2 FQNEAQ (reference sequence). V lost 5 bases to trimming and J lost 2 bases; unmatched junction nucleotides: 5.

The V gene is TRBV7-8, the J gene TRBJ2-5; 10 bases match TRBD2. This CDR3 has 15 residues. From germline, CDR1 is SGHVS and CDR2 FQNEAQ. V dropped 5 bases and J dropped 2; count of bases not matched to a gene: 5. DNA for the CDR3: TGTGCCAGCAGCGCACCGGGACTAGCGCAAGAGACCCAGTACTTC. Translating it yields CASSAPGLAQETQYF.

This clonotype was picked up a small number of times. This chain connects TRBV4-3 to TRBJ2-3; TRBD2 matches 12 bases. CDR1 and CDR2 from the germline V gene are LGHNA and YSLEER. Trimming cost V 4 bases and J 3 bases; bases outside gene matches: 5. The CDR3 is made up of 16 amino acids. CDR3 in amino acids: CASSRWTSGVTDTQYF. The CDR3 DNA is TGCGCCAGCAGCCGATGGACTAGCGGGGTTACAGATACGCAGTATTTT.

This clonotype appeared once. This rearrangement joins TRBV7-2 to TRBJ1-1, with TRBD1 as a possible D gene (6 bases). The CDR3 runs 15 residues. Trimming pared 3 bases from V and 8 bases from J, leaving 19 bases between. Looked up from germline, CDR1 is SGHTA and CDR2 is FQGNSA. CDR3 in amino acids: CASSFPAAGRGEAFF. CDR3 DNA sequence: TGTGCCAGCAGCTTTCCGGCGGCGGGCAGGGGAGAAGCTTTCTTT.

In this sample, this clonotype turned up a few times. The chain is built from TRBV4-2 and TRBJ2-5, with 8 bases identical to TRBD1. This CDR3 comprises 15 residues. In germline, CDR1 is LGHNA, CDR2 YNFKEQ. V trimming: 4 bases; J trimming: 1 base; junction bases outside the gene matches: 5. CDR3 sequence: CASSPKGTGQETQYF. CDR3 sequence (DNA): TGTGCCAGCAGCCCCAAGGGGACAGGCCAAGAGACCCAGTACTTC.

This sequence joins TRBV28 and TRBJ2-5; 9 positions agree with TRBD1. This CDR3 has 12 amino acids. Germline V gene lookup returns CDR1 MDHEN and CDR2 SYDVKM. After removal of 8 bases from V and 4 bases from J, the junction contained 2 bases not matched to a gene. The chain's CDR3 is CASGTGPETQYF. The CDR3 region has the DNA TGTGCCAGCGGGACAGGGCCAGAGACCCAGTACTTC.

This chain uses TRBV20-1 with TRBJ2-3, with 8 positions matching TRBD2. This CDR3 has 14 amino acids. J gave up 3 bases and V 2 bases, and 4 bases lay outside the gene matches. Germline CDR1 reads DFQATT; CDR2 reads SNEGSKA (reference sequence). For the CDR3, the DNA is TGCAGTGCTAGAAGAGCGGGAGTTACAGATACGCAGTATTTT. It is translated as CSARRAGVTDTQYF.

This clonotype was detected a few times. The rearrangement joins TRBV7-2 to TRBJ2-5, with 13 bases lining up with TRBD2. V was pared by 5 bases and J by 11 bases, with 11 bases of the junction left unmatched. This CDR3 is built from 15 residues. CDR1 and CDR2 (germline): SGHTA, FQGNSA. The CDR3 region has the DNA TGTGCCAGCAGCCAGGGACTAGCGGGGAACAATGAGCAGTACTTC. Its translation: CASSQGLAGNNEQYF.

The J gene is TRBJ2-7, the V gene TRBV20-1, with 9 bases identical to TRBD2. CDR3 length equals 15 residues. Germline values: CDR1 DFQATT, CDR2 SNEGSKA (reference sequence). The V segment lost 7 bases and the J segment 7 bases; nucleotides outside the gene matches: 17. CDR3 sequence: CSGLARTSEYNEQYF. In nucleotides, the CDR3 is TGCAGTGGTCTAGCCCGGACTAGCGAGTACAATGAGCAGTACTTC.

V and J are TRBV21-1 and TRBJ2-1; the table assigns TRBD1, which was not confirmed against the DNA. TRBV21-1 counts as a pseudogene. This CDR3 spans 14 amino acids. CDR3 in DNA: TGTGCCAGCAGCCGGACAGGGGAGTACAATGAGCAGTTCTTC. Protein product: CASSRTGEYNEQFF.

The CDR3, as DNA: TGTGCCAGCAGCTTGGGGACAGGGGCGAACACCGGGGAGCTGTTTTTT. This encodes CASSLGTGANTGELFF. The rearrangement joins TRBV7-2 to TRBJ2-2; 10 bases match TRBD1. Per germline, CDR1 SGHTA and CDR2 FQGNSA. The V gene end was trimmed by 3 bases and the J gene end by 0 bases; junction bases not matched to a gene: 1. The CDR3 is 16 amino acids.

The rearrangement uses TRBV7-9 and TRBJ1-4; D is possibly TRBD1 (6 bases). The CDR3 consists of 14 residues. The ends were cut back, 7 bases at V and 1 base at J, with 10 bases in the middle. Germline loops: CDR1 SEHNR, CDR2 FQNEAQ (reference sequence). In nucleotides, the CDR3 is TGTGCCAGCACGAGGGGGATAACTAATGAAAAACTGTTTTTT. It codes for CASTRGITNEKLFF.

A remark on this clonotype: One end of the junction does not line up with germline, which may come from a read error. This chain connects TRBV7-9 to TRBJ1-1; D not certain. CDR3 length: 17 residues. Germline V gene data show CDR1 as SEHNR and CDR2 as FQNEAQ (reference sequence). As DNA, the CDR3 is TGTGCCAGCAGCTTAGGGGCCAGGAGGACGACGAACGCTGAAGCTTTCTTT. Translation gives CASSLGARRTTNAEAFF.